What follows describes a single T cell receptor beta chain. This sample was included in a study of OX40 agonist ivuxolimab in advanced cancers. The wider study: Enrollees could have had prior anti-PD-1, anti-PD-L1 or anti-CTLA-4 therapy, which 40% to 45% had received.

V lost 1 base and J lost 0, with 3 bases in between. Germline CDR1 SEHNR, CDR2 FQNEAQ (reference sequence). The CDR3 length is 14 residues. The repertoire was sequenced with immunoSEQ multiplex PCR; TCRdb's copy has only in-frame clones and lacks some. Of about 82,000 clones listed, around 88% are singletons. The starting material was CD4+ or CD8+ T cells sorted from blood, obtained in a trial of the OX40 agonist ivuxolimab. The TCR comes from an adult with an advanced solid tumor such as melanoma, head and neck, liver or kidney cancer. This chain connects TRBV7-9 to TRBJ1-4, with D uncertain. In nucleotides, the CDR3 is TGTGCCAGCAGCTTAGGTGCAACTAATGAAAAACTGTTTTTT. Translating gives CASSLGATNEKLFF. The full variable domain, its missing parts supplied by reference TRBV7-9 and TRBJ1-4, is DTGVSQNPRHKITKRGQNVTFRCDPISEHNRLYWYRQTLGQGPEFLTYFQNEAQLEKSRLLSDRFSAERPKGSFSTLEIQRTEQGDSAMYLCASSLGATNEKLFFGSGTQLSVL.